Listed below are T cell receptor beta chains from one sample, sequenced in a study of T cell responses to AZD1222 COVID-19 vaccine. Method: immunoSEQ multiplex PCR; TCRdb's copy keeps in-frame clones and lacks some. The data show approximately 190,000 clones, 93% seen once. The sample was peripheral blood, taken 28 days after the second AZD1222 dose. These receptors originate from an adult who received the AZD1222 COVID-19 vaccine. CDR3s include the opening cysteine and the closing phenylalanine or tryptophan. Each record gives: clone size, D gene, V gene, J gene, CDR3 protein, CDR3 DNA. A D gene is named only where the DNA matches it firmly. Size is omitted from some rows. Given values are once, few, many or a class for expanded clones.

clone_size: .; d_call: .; v_call: TRBV6-4; j_call: TRBJ2-1; cdr3_aa: CASSDSTGNNEQFF; cdr3_nt: TGTGCCAGCAGTGACTCGACAGGAAACAATGAGCAGTTCTTC
clone_size: few; d_call: .; v_call: TRBV29-1; j_call: TRBJ2-7; cdr3_aa: CSVPFREQYF; cdr3_nt: TGCAGCGTCCCCTTCAGAGAGCAGTACTTC
clone_size: once; d_call: TRBD1; v_call: TRBV6-2/TRBV6-3; j_call: TRBJ1-1; cdr3_aa: CASSPLQQGARTEAFF; cdr3_nt: TGTGCCAGCAGTCCCCTCCAACAGGGGGCGCGCACTGAAGCTTTCTTT
clone_size: .; d_call: .; v_call: TRBV20-1; j_call: TRBJ1-2; cdr3_aa: CSADYGYTF; cdr3_nt: TGCAGTGCTGACTATGGCTACACCTTC
clone_size: .; d_call: .; v_call: TRBV11-3; j_call: TRBJ2-5; cdr3_aa: CASSTLAGETQYF; cdr3_nt: TGTGCCAGCAGCACTCTCGCAGGGGAGACCCAGTACTTC
clone_size: .; d_call: .; v_call: TRBV7-2; j_call: TRBJ1-2; cdr3_aa: CASSRNWDASYGYTF; cdr3_nt: TGTGCCAGCAGCCGGAACTGGGACGCATCCTATGGCTACACCTTC
clone_size: once; d_call: .; v_call: TRBV6-1; j_call: TRBJ2-5; cdr3_aa: CASSEGTEETQYF; cdr3_nt: TGTGCCAGCAGTGAAGGCACGGAAGAGACCCAGTACTTC
clone_size: .; d_call: .; v_call: TRBV9; j_call: TRBJ2-5; cdr3_aa: CASSPSEWGAQETQYF; cdr3_nt: TGTGCCAGCAGCCCGAGCGAGTGGGGGGCTCAAGAGACCCAGTACTTC
clone_size: once; d_call: TRBD1; v_call: TRBV7-7; j_call: TRBJ1-3; cdr3_aa: CASSSDRGPIYF; cdr3_nt: TGTGCCAGCAGCTCGGACAGGGGGCCCATATATTTT
clone_size: .; d_call: .; v_call: TRBV28; j_call: TRBJ1-4; cdr3_aa: CASSFRVTTTNEKLFF; cdr3_nt: TGTGCCAGCAGTTTCAGGGTCACAACAACTAATGAAAAACTGTTTTTT
clone_size: .; d_call: .; v_call: TRBV24-1; j_call: TRBJ1-1; cdr3_aa: CATSDFGTTEAFF; cdr3_nt: TGTGCCACCAGTGATTTCGGGACTACTGAAGCTTTCTTT
clone_size: .; d_call: TRBD1; v_call: TRBV7-8; j_call: TRBJ1-1; cdr3_aa: CASSWDRVTNTEAFF; cdr3_nt: TGTGCCAGCAGCTGGGACAGGGTCACGAACACTGAAGCTTTCTTT
clone_size: .; d_call: .; v_call: TRBV11-2; j_call: TRBJ1-1; cdr3_aa: CASSPRLSRGAFF; cdr3_nt: TGTGCCAGCAGCCCAAGACTCTCGCGGGGAGCTTTCTTT
clone_size: .; d_call: .; v_call: TRBV9; j_call: TRBJ1-5; cdr3_aa: CASSGTDSNQPQHF; cdr3_nt: TGTGCCAGCAGCGGGACAGATAGCAATCAGCCCCAGCATTTT
clone_size: .; d_call: TRBD1; v_call: TRBV19; j_call: TRBJ1-2; cdr3_aa: CASSERQGGWDGYTF; cdr3_nt: TGTGCCAGTAGTGAACGACAGGGAGGATGGGATGGCTACACCTTC
clone_size: .; d_call: .; v_call: TRBV6-2/TRBV6-3; j_call: TRBJ2-5; cdr3_aa: CASSHQETQYF; cdr3_nt: TGTGCCAGCAGCCACCAAGAGACCCAGTACTTC
clone_size: .; d_call: .; v_call: TRBV6-5; j_call: TRBJ1-2; cdr3_aa: CASSYGTRGGYGYTF; cdr3_nt: TGTGCCAGCAGTTACGGGACCAGAGGGGGGTATGGCTACACCTTC
clone_size: .; d_call: .; v_call: TRBV11-2; j_call: TRBJ2-7; cdr3_aa: CASSRTGRSYEQYF; cdr3_nt: TGTGCCAGCAGCCGGACTGGACGATCCTACGAGCAGTACTTC
clone_size: .; d_call: .; v_call: TRBV9; j_call: TRBJ2-3; cdr3_aa: CASSVGGRGSTDTQYF; cdr3_nt: TGTGCCAGCAGCGTAGGTGGCCGGGGGAGCACAGATACGCAGTATTTT
clone_size: few; d_call: TRBD1; v_call: TRBV19; j_call: TRBJ1-5; cdr3_aa: CASDPGGAFQPQHF; cdr3_nt: TGTGCCAGCGACCCAGGGGGCGCGTTTCAGCCCCAGCATTTT
clone_size: .; d_call: TRBD1; v_call: TRBV5-1; j_call: TRBJ1-4; cdr3_aa: CASSPGQETLREKLFF; cdr3_nt: TGCGCCAGCAGTCCGGGACAGGAGACCCTCAGGGAAAAACTGTTTTTT
clone_size: .; d_call: .; v_call: TRBV5-5; j_call: TRBJ1-6; cdr3_aa: CASSLRPSSYNSPLHF; cdr3_nt: TGTGCCAGCAGCTTGAGGCCCAGCTCCTATAATTCACCCCTCCACTTT
clone_size: .; d_call: .; v_call: TRBV20-1; j_call: TRBJ2-1; cdr3_aa: CSASKSNEQFF; cdr3_nt: TGCAGTGCCAGTAAAAGCAATGAGCAGTTCTTC
clone_size: .; d_call: .; v_call: TRBV5-1; j_call: TRBJ1-1; cdr3_aa: CASSLSIGENTEAFF; cdr3_nt: TGCGCCAGCAGCTTGAGTATAGGGGAGAACACTGAAGCTTTCTTT
clone_size: .; d_call: .; v_call: TRBV5-1; j_call: TRBJ1-2; cdr3_aa: CASSLEGAYGYTF; cdr3_nt: TGCGCCAGCAGCTTGGAAGGGGCGTATGGCTACACCTTC
clone_size: .; d_call: .; v_call: TRBV28; j_call: TRBJ1-2; cdr3_aa: CASSSSGTPRVGGYGYTF; cdr3_nt: TGTGCCAGCAGTTCCTCCGGGACACCTCGTGTGGGCGGTTATGGCTACACCTTC
clone_size: .; d_call: TRBD1; v_call: TRBV6-6; j_call: TRBJ1-6; cdr3_aa: CASSYHRGPNSPLHF; cdr3_nt: TGTGCCAGCAGTTACCACAGGGGGCCTAATTCACCCCTCCACTTT
clone_size: .; d_call: TRBD2; v_call: TRBV3-1/TRBV3-2; j_call: TRBJ2-1; cdr3_aa: CASSHPSGGVYNEQFF; cdr3_nt: TGTGCCAGCAGCCACCCTAGCGGGGGGGTTTACAATGAGCAGTTCTTC
clone_size: .; d_call: .; v_call: TRBV5-1; j_call: TRBJ1-2; cdr3_aa: CASSWTATTHYGYTF; cdr3_nt: TGCGCCAGCAGCTGGACAGCGACCACCCACTATGGCTACACCTTC
clone_size: .; d_call: .; v_call: TRBV13; j_call: TRBJ2-7; cdr3_aa: CASKSQDSEEQYF; cdr3_nt: TGTGCCAGCAAGAGCCAAGACAGTGAAGAGCAGTACTTC
clone_size: few; d_call: .; v_call: TRBV10-3; j_call: TRBJ2-7; cdr3_aa: CAIREYRGCSLRTIFYGYEQYF; cdr3_nt: TGTGCCATCAGGGAGTACAGGGGCTGTTCGTTGAGGACTATCTTTTATGGATACGAGCAGTACTTC
clone_size: .; d_call: .; v_call: TRBV6-2/TRBV6-3; j_call: TRBJ2-7; cdr3_aa: CASSYRVYEQYF; cdr3_nt: TGTGCCAGCAGTTACAGGGTCTACGAGCAGTACTTC
clone_size: .; d_call: .; v_call: TRBV10-2; j_call: TRBJ1-5; cdr3_aa: CASSERLDSPRRGNQPQHF; cdr3_nt: TGCGCCAGCAGTGAGCGCTTGGACAGCCCGAGGAGGGGCAATCAGCCCCAGCATTTT
clone_size: .; d_call: .; v_call: TRBV27; j_call: TRBJ2-7; cdr3_aa: CASSSPLKSRGYEQYF; cdr3_nt: TGTGCCAGCAGTTCCCCCTTAAAGAGTAGAGGGTACGAGCAGTACTTC
clone_size: .; d_call: TRBD1; v_call: TRBV5-1; j_call: TRBJ1-2; cdr3_aa: CASSLLQGPDYGYTF; cdr3_nt: TGCGCCAGCAGCTTGTTACAGGGGCCCGACTATGGCTACACCTTC
clone_size: .; d_call: TRBD2; v_call: TRBV27; j_call: TRBJ2-1; cdr3_aa: CASRSGSGGYNEQFF; cdr3_nt: TGTGCCAGCAGGTCAGGGAGCGGGGGGTACAATGAGCAGTTCTTC
clone_size: .; d_call: .; v_call: TRBV3-1/TRBV3-2; j_call: TRBJ2-5; cdr3_aa: CASSRLNRPAEGETQYF; cdr3_nt: TGTGCCAGCAGCCGACTAAACCGCCCTGCGGAGGGGGAGACCCAGTACTTC
clone_size: .; d_call: .; v_call: TRBV10-3; j_call: TRBJ2-3; cdr3_aa: CAMGGRGVDDTQYF; cdr3_nt: TGTGCCATGGGGGGTCGGGGTGTGGATGATACGCAGTATTTT
clone_size: .; d_call: .; v_call: TRBV2; j_call: TRBJ1-5; cdr3_aa: CASSDRGNQPQHF; cdr3_nt: TGTGCCAGCAGTGACAGGGGTAATCAGCCCCAGCATTTT
clone_size: .; d_call: .; v_call: TRBV6-1; j_call: TRBJ1-4; cdr3_aa: CASSEAQRVSEKLFF; cdr3_nt: TGTGCCAGCAGTGAAGCGCAAAGGGTCAGCGAAAAACTGTTTTTT
clone_size: .; d_call: TRBD1; v_call: TRBV25-1; j_call: TRBJ1-2; cdr3_aa: CASSDWEQGAQDYGYTF; cdr3_nt: TGTGCCAGCAGTGACTGGGAGCAGGGGGCGCAGGACTATGGCTACACCTTC